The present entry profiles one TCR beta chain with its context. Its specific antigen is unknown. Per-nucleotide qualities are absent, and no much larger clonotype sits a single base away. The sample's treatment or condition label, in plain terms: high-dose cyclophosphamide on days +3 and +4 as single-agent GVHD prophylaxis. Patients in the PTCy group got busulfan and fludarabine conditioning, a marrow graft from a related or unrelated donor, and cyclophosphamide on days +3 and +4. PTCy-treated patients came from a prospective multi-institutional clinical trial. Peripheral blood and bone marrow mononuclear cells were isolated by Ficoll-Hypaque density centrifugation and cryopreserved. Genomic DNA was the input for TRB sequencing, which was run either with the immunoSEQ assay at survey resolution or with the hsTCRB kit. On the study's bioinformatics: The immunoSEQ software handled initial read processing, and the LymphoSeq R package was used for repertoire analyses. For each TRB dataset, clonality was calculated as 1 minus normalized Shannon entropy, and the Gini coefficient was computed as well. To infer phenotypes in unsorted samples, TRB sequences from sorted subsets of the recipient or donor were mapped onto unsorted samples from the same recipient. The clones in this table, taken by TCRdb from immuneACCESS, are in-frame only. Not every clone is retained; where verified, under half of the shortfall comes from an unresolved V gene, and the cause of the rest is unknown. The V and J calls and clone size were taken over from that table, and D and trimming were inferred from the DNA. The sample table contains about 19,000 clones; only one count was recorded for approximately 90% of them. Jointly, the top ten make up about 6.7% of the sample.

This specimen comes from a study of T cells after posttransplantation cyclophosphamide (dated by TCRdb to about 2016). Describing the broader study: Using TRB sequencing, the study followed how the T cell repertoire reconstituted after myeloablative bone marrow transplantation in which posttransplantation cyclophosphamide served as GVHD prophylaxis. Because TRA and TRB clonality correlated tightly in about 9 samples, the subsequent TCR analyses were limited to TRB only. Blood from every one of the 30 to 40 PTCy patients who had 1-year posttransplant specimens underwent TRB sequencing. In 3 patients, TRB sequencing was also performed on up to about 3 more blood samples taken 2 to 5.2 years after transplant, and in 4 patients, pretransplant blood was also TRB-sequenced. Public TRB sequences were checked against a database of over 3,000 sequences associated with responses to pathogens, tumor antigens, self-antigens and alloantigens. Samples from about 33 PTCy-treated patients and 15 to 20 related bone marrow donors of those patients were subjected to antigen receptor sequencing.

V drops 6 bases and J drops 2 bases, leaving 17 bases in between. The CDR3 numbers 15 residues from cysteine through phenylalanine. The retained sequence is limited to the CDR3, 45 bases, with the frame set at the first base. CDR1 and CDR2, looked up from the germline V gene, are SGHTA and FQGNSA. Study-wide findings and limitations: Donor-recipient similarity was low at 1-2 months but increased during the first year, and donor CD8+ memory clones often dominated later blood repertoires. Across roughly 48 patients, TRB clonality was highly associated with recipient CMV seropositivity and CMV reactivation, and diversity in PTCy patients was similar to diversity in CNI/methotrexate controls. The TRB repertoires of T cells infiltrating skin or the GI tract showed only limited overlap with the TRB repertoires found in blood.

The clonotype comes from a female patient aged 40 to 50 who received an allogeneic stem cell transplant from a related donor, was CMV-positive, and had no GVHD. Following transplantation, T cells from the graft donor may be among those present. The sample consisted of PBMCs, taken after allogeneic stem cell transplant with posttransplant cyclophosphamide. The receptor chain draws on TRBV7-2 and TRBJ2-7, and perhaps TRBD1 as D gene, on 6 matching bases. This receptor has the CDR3 CASRLPGTPAYEQYF. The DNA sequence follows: TGTGCCAGCAGGCTACCCGGGACACCAGCCTACGAGCAGTACTTC. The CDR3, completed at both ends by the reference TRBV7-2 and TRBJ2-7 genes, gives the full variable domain GAGVSQSPSNKVTEKGKDVELRCDPISGHTALYWYRQSLGQGLEFLIYFQGNSAPDKSGLPSDRFSAERTGGSVSTLTIQRTQQEDSAVYLCASRLPGTPAYEQYFGPGTRLTVT.